This TCR beta chain was recorded in a study of blood T cell repertoires in COVID-19. Background on the study: From the United States, Italy and Spain came samples of acute and convalescent COVID-19. From T cells, B-cell-depleted T cells, or PBMCs came the material, which was cDNA or gDNA.

Per the original data handling: The authors estimated nucleated cell counts from reference gene primer amplification. Sequencing used immunoSEQ multiplex PCR; TCRdb keeps in-frame clones, though not all of them. That table gives V, J and clone size, and the DNA gave D and trimming. The sample has about 110,000 clones, approximately 80% seen once. Sequencing used peripheral blood. The TCR comes from an older man with acute or convalescent COVID-19.

Here the CDR3 DNA reads TGTGCCAGCAGTCCGCTTTCCGGGGGGGAGAACACTGAAGCTTTCTTT. Translated, it gives CASSPLSGGENTEAFF. V usage is TRBV27 and J usage is TRBJ1-1; possibly TRBD1 for D (5 bases). Germline CDR1 MNHEY, CDR2 SMNVEV (reference sequence). The CDR3 spans 16 residues. Between the trimmed V and J ends, which lost 5 bases and 1 base, there was a span of 17 bases.